Each of the 29 T cell receptor beta chains below was sequenced from the same sample in a study of blood T cell repertoires in COVID-19. Generated by immunoSEQ multiplex PCR, the TCRdb table keeps only in-frame clones and is missing some. The table lists 200,000 or so clones, 88% of them singletons. The sequenced sample consisted of PBMCs or T cells enriched from blood (not recorded which). Every receptor here comes from a woman in her twenties or thirties who had recovered from COVID-19.

The DNA of the CDR3 is TGTGCCACCAGAAAGGACAGGGGTAACTATGGCTACACCTTC. Its translation: CATRKDRGNYGYTF. V and J are TRBV15 and TRBJ1-2; 9 bases line up with TRBD1. CDR1 LNHNV and CDR2 YYDKDF come from the germline V gene (reference sequence). The CDR3 contains 14 residues. After removal of 6 bases from V and 1 base from J, the junction contained 3 bases not matched to a gene.

The genes are TRBV12-5 and TRBJ2-3; D gene ambiguous. V lost 1 base and J lost 4, with 6 bases in between. CDR1 and CDR2 (germline): LGHNT, FRNRAP. The CDR3 is 13 residues long. The DNA of the CDR3 is TGTGCTAGTGGTTTGGCAGGTGCAGATACGCAGTATTTT. Protein product: CASGLAGADTQYF.

This clone was detected once. This sequence joins TRBV6-5 and TRBJ2-7; D gene ambiguous. Trimming left V 7 bases short and J 0 bases short, with 13 bases between. Germline CDR1 and CDR2: MNHEY and SVGAGI. The CDR3 runs 14 residues. The CDR3 reads CASTDLFSSYEQYF. For the CDR3, the DNA is TGTGCCAGCACCGACTTATTTTCCTCCTACGAGCAGTACTTC.

The V call is TRBV6-1, the J call TRBJ2-1; TRBD1 aligns across 9 bases. The CDR3 length is 15 residues. The V and J ends lost 3 bases and 4 bases, in that order; junction bases with no gene match: 4. Germline values: CDR1 MNHNS, CDR2 SASEGT. The CDR3, as DNA: TGTGCCAGCAGTGATCGACAGGGGGGGTACAATGAGCAGTTCTTC. Translated: CASSDRQGGYNEQFF.

The gene calls are TRBV5-6 and TRBJ1-2; 7 nucleotides agree with TRBD1. The length of the CDR3 is 14 residues. CDR1 SGHDT and CDR2 YYEEEE come from the germline V gene. Trimming removed 0 bases from V and 8 bases from J; junction bases left unmatched: 7. CDR3 amino acids: CASSLAEGAKGYTF. CDR3 coding DNA: TGTGCCAGCAGCTTGGCCGAGGGGGCGAAAGGCTACACCTTC.

This chain uses TRBV7-9 with TRBJ1-4, with TRBD1 matching over 8 bases. Germline V gene sequence: CDR1 SEHNR, CDR2 FQNEAQ (reference sequence). The CDR3 is 17 residues long. With V trimmed by 4 bases and J by 0 bases, 7 bases remained unmatched. As DNA, the CDR3 is TGTGCCAGCAGCTGGTCCCGGGACAGGCCAACTAATGAAAAACTGTTTTTT. Translated, it gives CASSWSRDRPTNEKLFF.

The rearrangement uses TRBV10-3 and TRBJ2-3, with a weak D call TRBD2 (5 bases). With 6 bases removed from V and 2 bases from J, the gap between germline ends came to 12 bases. Germline values: CDR1 ENHRY, CDR2 SYGVKD. CDR3 length equals 14 residues. CDR3 region: CAISAHGDTDTQYF. In DNA form, the CDR3 reads TGTGCCATCAGCGCACACGGGGACACAGATACGCAGTATTTT.

This chain uses TRBV4-2 with TRBJ1-1; 8 nucleotides align to TRBD1. This CDR3 is built from 15 residues. V was clipped by 3 bases and J by 2 bases; unmatched bases: 5. The germline V gene encodes CDR1 LGHNA and CDR2 YNFKEQ. In DNA, the CDR3 is TGTGCCAGCAGCCAGACAGACAGGGGCAACACTGAAGCTTTCTTT. Protein: CASSQTDRGNTEAFF.

J is TRBJ1-5 and V is TRBV5-1; TRBD1 might be the D (6 bases). The CDR3 totals 14 residues. The germline V and J ends were trimmed by 4 bases and 4 bases, with 12 bases remaining between them. The germline V gene encodes CDR1 SGHRS and CDR2 YFSETQ. Here the CDR3 DNA reads TGCGCCAGCAGCGCTGGCGGACAGAATCAGCCCCAGCATTTT. Encoded protein: CASSAGGQNQPQHF. Complete variable domain (other parts from reference TRBV5-1 and TRBJ1-5): KAGVTQTPRYLIKTRGQQVTLSCSPISGHRSVSWYQQTPGQGLQFLFEYFSETQRNKGNFPGRFSGRQFSNSRSEMNVSTLELGDSALYLCASSAGGQNQPQHFGDGTRLSIL.

The chain joins TRBV7-6 to TRBJ2-1, with no clear D. The germline gives CDR1 SGHVS, CDR2 FNYEAQ. The CDR3 covers 12 residues. V lost 3 bases and J 6 bases, leaving 6 bases between the germline ends. CDR3 bases: TGTGCCAGCAGCTTCTCTCGCAATGAGCAGTTCTTC. It codes for CASSFSRNEQFF.

The V call is TRBV10-3, the J call TRBJ2-5, with D maybe TRBD2 (5 bases). Germline V gives CDR1 ENHRY, CDR2 SYGVKD. The CDR3 runs 14 residues. Trimming shortened V by 0 bases and J by 5 bases, and 10 bases separated the two germline ends. CDR3 DNA sequence: TGTGCCATCAGTGAGTCGGGAAGAGGGGAGACCCAGTACTTC. Encoded protein: CAISESGRGETQYF.

The rearrangement joins TRBV6-5 to TRBJ2-2; the D gene is possibly TRBD1 (6 bases). This CDR3 contains 15 residues. CDR1 is MNHEY, CDR2 SVGAGI, per germline. Trimming stripped 5 bases from V and 0 bases from J, with 10 bases between. The CDR3 region is CASSRDKSNTGELFF. The CDR3 coding sequence is TGTGCCAGCAGTCGGGACAAATCGAACACCGGGGAGCTGTTTTTT.

J is TRBJ1-2 and V is TRBV6-5; D remains ambiguous. CDR3 length: 15 amino acids. Trimming pared 6 bases from V and 3 bases from J, leaving 17 bases between. Germline V gene sequence: CDR1 MNHEY, CDR2 SVGAGI. The CDR3 sequence: CASRPPREADYGYTF. DNA for the CDR3: TGTGCCAGCAGGCCGCCCCGGGAGGCAGACTATGGCTACACCTTC.

A few counts support this clone. This chain links TRBV7-2 with TRBJ2-1; 10 bases are shared with TRBD2. Trimming at V came to 1 base and at J to 6 bases, leaving 3 bases not matched to a gene. Germline assignment: CDR1 SGHTA and CDR2 FQGNSA. This CDR3 contains 15 residues. CDR3 amino acids: CASSLEGLAFNEQFF. The CDR3, as DNA: TGTGCCAGCAGCTTAGAGGGACTAGCGTTCAATGAGCAGTTCTTC.

The CDR3 DNA reads as TGTGCCAGCAGCCAAGTGGCAGGGGCGCACTATGGCTACACCTTC. Its translation: CASSQVAGAHYGYTF. The rearrangement links TRBV14 to TRBJ1-2, with D possibly TRBD1 on 6 matching bases. V was cut by 1 base and J by 3 bases, with 12 bases left in between. The V gene's germline CDR1 is SGHDN and CDR2 FVKESK. This CDR3 has 15 amino acids.

This clone was found a few times. The chain carries TRBV5-4 and TRBJ1-1; 7 bases align to TRBD1. The germline V gene encodes CDR1 SGHNT and CDR2 YYREEE (reference sequence). Germline trimming cut 4 bases from V and 1 base from J; bases unmatched to any gene: 4. The CDR3 consists of 14 residues. The CDR3 reads CASSPRQGNTEAFF. The CDR3 DNA reads as TGTGCCAGCAGCCCGCGACAGGGGAACACTGAAGCTTTCTTT.

This clone was observed a handful of times. The gene calls are TRBV4-1 and TRBJ1-2; D is ambiguous. Germline V lookup: CDR1 MGHRA, CDR2 YSYEKL. V lost 0 bases and J lost 6, with 11 bases in between. The CDR3 extends over 14 amino acids. The CDR3 DNA is TGCGCCAGCAGCCAAGATGGAACAGCTGATGGCTACACCTTC. Amino acid sequence: CASSQDGTADGYTF.

This rearrangement joins TRBV6-5 to TRBJ2-1; TRBD2 agrees at 12 bases. Germline V lookup: CDR1 MNHEY, CDR2 SVGAGI. This CDR3 is 15 amino acids long. Losses at the gene ends were 4 bases for V and 10 bases for J; bases not matched to a gene: 8. The CDR3 protein is CASSFLAGGPREQFF. CDR3 nucleotides: TGTGCCAGCAGTTTTCTAGCGGGGGGGCCGCGGGAGCAGTTCTTC.

The CDR3 spells CASRRQDMNTEAFF. The DNA of the CDR3 is TGCGCCAGCAGGCGACAGGACATGAACACTGAAGCTTTCTTT. The chain links TRBV23-1 to TRBJ1-1, with D perhaps TRBD1 (6 bases). TRBV23-1 is classed as an ORF, of uncertain function. This CDR3 comprises 14 residues. With 6 bases removed from V and 0 bases from J, the gap between germline ends came to 11 bases.

The V and J genes are TRBV6-2 or TRBV6-3 and TRBJ2-1, with D maybe TRBD2 (6 bases). The CDR3 consists of 14 residues. V was pared by 5 bases and J by 5 bases, with 13 bases between. Germline V gene lookup returns CDR1 MNHEY and CDR2 SVGEGT. CDR3 bases: TGTGCCAGCAGTCCCCCGGGGGTCCACAATGAGCAGTTCTTC. Translating it yields CASSPPGVHNEQFF.

This clone was detected only once. V gene TRBV19 combines with J gene TRBJ1-5, with 7 bases identical to TRBD1. The CDR3 has 14 residues. With V trimmed by 10 bases and J by 1 base, 7 bases remained unmatched. Looked up from germline, CDR1 is LNHDA and CDR2 is SQIVND (reference sequence). The CDR3 sequence: CATRLTGSNQPQHF. CDR3 coding DNA: TGTGCCACCCGCTTGACAGGGAGCAATCAGCCCCAGCATTTT. Full variable domain (rest looked up from reference TRBV19 and TRBJ1-5): DGGITQSPKYLFRKEGQNVTLSCEQNLNHDAMYWYRQDPGQGLRLIYYSQIVNDFQKGDIAEGYSVSREKKESFPLTVTSAQKNPTAFYLCATRLTGSNQPQHFGDGTRLSIL.

The chain employs TRBV3-1 (or the pseudogene TRBV3-2) and TRBJ2-2; D gene ambiguous. Trimming pared 0 bases from V and 2 bases from J, leaving 22 bases between. In germline, CDR1 is LGHDT, CDR2 YNNKEL (reference sequence). This CDR3 region has 20 residues. CDR3 coding DNA: TGTGCCAGCAGCCAAGATCTGGAAGTATCAACGGAGTATAACACCGGGGAGCTGTTTTTT. It translates to CASSQDLEVSTEYNTGELFF.

The genes are TRBV3-1 (or the pseudogene TRBV3-2) and TRBJ2-1; D might be TRBD2 (5 bases). The V end was cut by 4 bases, the J end by 4 bases, with 17 bases between. CDR3 length: 16 amino acids. In germline, CDR1 is LGHDT, CDR2 YNNKEL (reference sequence). This CDR3 is CASSPNEARRYNEQFF. As DNA, the CDR3 is TGTGCCAGCAGCCCGAACGAAGCTCGGAGGTACAATGAGCAGTTCTTC.

The chain combines TRBV7-9 with TRBJ2-2; 7 positions match TRBD1. Trimming removed 5 bases from V and 1 base from J; junction bases left unmatched: 4. Germline V lookup: CDR1 SEHNR, CDR2 FQNEAQ (reference sequence). This CDR3 is 15 amino acids long. The CDR3 DNA reads TGTGCCAGCAGCCCCCGGGACAGGAACACCGGGGAGCTGTTTTTT. Residues: CASSPRDRNTGELFF.

V gene TRBV12-5 combines with J gene TRBJ1-1, with no clear D. CDR3 length: 14 amino acids. Trimming stripped 3 bases from V and 1 base from J, with 9 bases between. CDR1 and CDR2 from the germline V gene are LGHNT and FRNRAP. The CDR3 reads CASGFDIENTEAFF. The CDR3 bases are TGTGCTAGTGGTTTTGACATAGAGAACACTGAAGCTTTCTTT.

In its sample, this clone was seen once. The V call is TRBV7-5, the J call TRBJ2-7; TRBD2, the D gene given by the table, was not confirmed from the DNA. TRBV7-5 is recorded as a pseudogene. The CDR3 totals 12 residues. CDR3 DNA: TGTGTCAGGGAGGTACAGAGGTACGAGCAGTACTTC. It yields the protein CVREVQRYEQYF.

The chain has TRBV25-1 and TRBJ1-1; possible D gene TRBD1, 5 bases. The CDR3 is 12 residues long. CDR1 and CDR2 (germline): MGHDK, SYGVNS. Trimming shortened V by 6 bases and J by 6 bases, and 11 bases separated the two germline ends. The CDR3 DNA reads TGTGCCAGCAGACAGGACCGACCTGAAGCTTTCTTT. Translated, it gives CASRQDRPEAFF.

The table lists this clone with many counts. The V and J genes are TRBV28 and TRBJ1-2; TRBD1 matches at 9 bases. The germline gives CDR1 MDHEN, CDR2 SYDVKM. This CDR3 has 14 amino acids. Germline trimming cut 6 bases from V and 2 bases from J; bases unmatched to any gene: 4. CDR3 nucleotide sequence: TGTGCCAGCAGGGGACAGGGACTAAACTATGGCTACACCTTC. Protein: CASRGQGLNYGYTF.

This chain joins TRBV2 and TRBJ1-4; TRBD1 matches at 9 bases. This CDR3 is 16 amino acids long. The J segment lost 8 bases and the V segment lost 7 bases, leaving 14 bases of the junction unmatched. Germline loops: CDR1 SNHLY, CDR2 FYNNEI. The chain's CDR3 is CASNYQNRGRGEKLFF. In DNA form, the CDR3 reads TGTGCCAGCAATTACCAAAACAGGGGGCGAGGGGAAAAACTGTTTTTT.